What follows describes a single T cell receptor beta chain. CDR3 length equals 14 residues. Trimming cost V 3 bases and J 4 bases, with 13 bases left between them. Germline lookup yields CDR1 GTSNPN and CDR2 SVGIG (reference sequence). The sample originates from a study of blood T cell repertoires in COVID-19. Per the study methods: Nucleated cell number was recorded as an estimate derived from reference gene primer amplification. The table came from immunoSEQ multiplex PCR; TCRdb's copy has only in-frame clones and leaves some out. The V and J calls and clone size were taken over from that table, and D and trimming were inferred from the DNA. The sample consists of approximately 400,000 clones, around 87% of them appearing once. Living in 24 US areas, the participants were between roughly 18 and 90 years of age. Donors of Cohort 3 who recovered were those that had two negative PCRs, clearance, or symptom resolution.

Material for sequencing was PBMCs or T cells enriched from blood (not recorded which). This sequence was found in a man between 25 and 39 years old who had recovered from COVID-19. The J gene is TRBJ1-5, the V gene TRBV30; D not certain. The CDR3 region has the DNA TGTGCCTGGAGCTCCTTTACGGGGAATCAGCCCCAGCATTTT. Translation: CAWSSFTGNQPQHF.